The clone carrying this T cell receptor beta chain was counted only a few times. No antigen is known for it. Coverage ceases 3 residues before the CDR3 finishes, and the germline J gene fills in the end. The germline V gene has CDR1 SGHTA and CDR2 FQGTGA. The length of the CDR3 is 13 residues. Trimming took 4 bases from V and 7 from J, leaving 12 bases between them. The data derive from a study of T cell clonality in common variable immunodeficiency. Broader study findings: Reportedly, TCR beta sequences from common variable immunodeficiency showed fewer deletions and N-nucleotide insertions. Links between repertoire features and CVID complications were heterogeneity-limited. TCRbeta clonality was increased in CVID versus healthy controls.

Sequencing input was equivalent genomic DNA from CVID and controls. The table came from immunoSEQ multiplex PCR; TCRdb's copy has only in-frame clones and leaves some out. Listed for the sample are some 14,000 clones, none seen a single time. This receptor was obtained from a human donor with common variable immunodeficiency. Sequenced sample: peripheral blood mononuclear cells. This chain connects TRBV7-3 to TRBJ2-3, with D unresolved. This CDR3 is CASSSQGSNTQYF. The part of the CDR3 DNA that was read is TGTGCCAGCAGCTCCCAAGGTAGCAATACG.